The 6 T cell receptor beta chains presented below share a single source sample, sequenced in a study of cytomegalovirus exposure and HLA in healthy donors. PCR was performed using 60 Vbeta and 13 Jbeta primers. TCRdb's copy holds only in-frame clones and misses some; the assay was immunoSEQ multiplex PCR. This sample has approximately 190,000 clones, with 81% found just once. Sequencing was performed on PBMCs. Source of these receptors: a man aged 35 to 55 in good health and CMV-seropositive.

The rearrangement uses TRBV6-1 and TRBJ2-5; TRBD1 agrees at 7 bases. The J call is uncertain, as TRBJ2-7 better fits the DNA end. The germline CDR1 and CDR2 sequences are MNHNS and SASEGT. The length of the CDR3 is 14 residues. The CDR3 loop is CASSIGQVSYEQYF. CDR3 sequence (DNA): TGTGCCAGCAGTATCGGACAGGTATCCTACGAGCAGTACTTC.

The chain employs TRBV7-3 and TRBJ2-3; 10 bases agree with TRBD2. Germline-derived CDR1 and CDR2 are SGHTA and FQGTGA. Trimming removed 0 bases from V and 0 bases from J; junction bases left unmatched: 9. There are 19 residues in the CDR3. CDR3 sequence reads: CASSLTGSGGRTSTDTQYF. CDR3 in DNA: TGTGCCAGCAGCTTAACGGGTAGCGGGGGGCGGACTAGCACAGATACGCAGTATTTT.

This clone has a handful of counts. The chain uses TRBV7-2 and TRBJ2-7, with TRBD2 matching over 7 bases. The germline CDR1 and CDR2 sequences are SGHTA and FQGNSA. Trimming at V came to 5 bases and at J to 9 bases, leaving 13 bases not matched to a gene. The length of the CDR3 is 14 residues. The CDR3 sequence: CASSQRTPSGGQYF. The DNA for the CDR3 is TGTGCCAGCAGCCAACGAACCCCTTCGGGGGGGCAGTACTTC.

This chain uses TRBV4-1 with TRBJ1-1, with 9 bases identical to TRBD1. Trimming cost V 1 base and J 4 bases; bases outside gene matches: 4. The V gene's germline CDR1 is MGHRA and CDR2 YSYEKL. The CDR3 runs to 15 residues. The CDR3 DNA reads as TGCGCCAGCAGCCAAGTATGGGACAGGGCCACTGAAGCTTTCTTT. Encoded protein: CASSQVWDRATEAFF.

J is TRBJ2-5 and V is TRBV11-2, with unresolved D. The germline V and J ends were trimmed by 6 bases and 5 bases, with 22 bases remaining between them. CDR1 is SGHAT and CDR2 is FQNNGV in the germline V gene. CDR3 size: 16 residues. In DNA form, the CDR3 reads TGTGCCAGCAGACATAGCTCCGTGAGGCACTTCGAGACCCAGTACTTC. This encodes CASRHSSVRHFETQYF.

The J gene is TRBJ2-7, the V gene TRBV19; tentative D call: TRBD2 (5 bases). Trimming shortened V by 5 bases and J by 1 base, and 9 bases separated the two germline ends. This CDR3 contains 13 residues. Germline V lookup: CDR1 LNHDA, CDR2 SQIVND (reference sequence). Here the CDR3 DNA reads TGTGCCAGTAGTCCCCCGGGGTCCTACGAGCAGTACTTC. It translates to CASSPPGSYEQYF.